This T cell receptor beta chain comes out of a study of T cell responses to AZD1222 COVID-19 vaccine. The CDR3 length is 14 residues. V was shortened by 1 base and J by 0 bases, with 4 bases between the two germline ends. Germline CDR1 and CDR2: SGHNT and YYREEE (reference sequence). The assay was immunoSEQ multiplex PCR, and TCRdb's table has in-frame clones only and misses some. This sample yields around 180,000 clones, of which roughly 94% are seen a single time; around 1.5% belongs to the top ten. The chain couples TRBV5-4 to TRBJ1-4; no reliable D call. The sequence came from an adult who received the AZD1222 COVID-19 vaccine. The material sequenced was peripheral blood, taken 28 days after the second AZD1222 dose. In DNA form, the CDR3 reads TGTGCCAGCAGCTTGCGCGCAACTAATGAAAAACTGTTTTTT. Its protein product is CASSLRATNEKLFF.